The 12 T cell receptor beta chains presented below share a single source sample, sequenced in a study of blood T cell repertoires in COVID-19. Generated by immunoSEQ multiplex PCR, the TCRdb table keeps only in-frame clones and is missing some. The repertoire holds 340,000 or so clones, about nine tenths seen once, with 1% in the top ten. The sequenced sample consisted of peripheral blood. The receptors were gathered from a man aged 50 or older with active or convalescent COVID-19.

The chain couples TRBV29-1 to TRBJ1-4, with D tentatively TRBD1 (5 bases). The CDR3 extends over 13 amino acids. The ends were cut back, 7 bases at V and 3 bases at J, with 12 bases in the middle. Germline assignment: CDR1 SQVTM and CDR2 ANQGSEA. DNA for the CDR3: TGCAGCGCCCAGGGTCAGCCTAATGAAAAACTGTTTTTT. This gives the protein CSAQGQPNEKLFF.

The chain has TRBV25-1 and TRBJ1-1; no clear D. The CDR3 runs to 13 residues. Germline-derived CDR1 and CDR2 are MGHDK and SYGVNS. V gave up 1 base and J gave up 3 bases, with 6 bases separating them. CDR3 coding DNA: TGTGCCAGCAGTGAATTGGCAGACACTGAAGCTTTCTTT. This translates into CASSELADTEAFF.

The chain joins TRBV5-5 to TRBJ2-2; maybe TRBD1 (6 bases). The CDR3 sequence is 14 residues long. Trimming shortened V by 4 bases and J by 7 bases, and 14 bases separated the two germline ends. CDR1 and CDR2 (germline): SGHKS, YYEKEE (reference sequence). CDR3 DNA sequence: TGTGCCAGCAGCCGTTTGAGGGGGTACGGGGAGCTGTTTTTT. Amino acids: CASSRLRGYGELFF.

J is TRBJ2-2 and V is TRBV4-3; tentatively, D is TRBD1 (6 bases). This CDR3 spans 14 amino acids. CDR1 LGHNA and CDR2 YSLEER come from the germline V gene. The ends were cut back, 6 bases at V and 3 bases at J, with 11 bases in the middle. The DNA of the CDR3 is TGCGCCAGCAGATACAGGGCCCACACCGGGGAGCTGTTTTTT. It codes for CASRYRAHTGELFF.

The chain employs TRBV18 and TRBJ1-1; D unclear. The ends were cut back, 4 bases at V and 5 bases at J, with 17 bases in the middle. CDR1 is KGHSH, CDR2 LQKENI, per germline. The CDR3 totals 15 residues. The CDR3 spells CASSLADPERTEAFF. CDR3 DNA sequence: TGTGCCAGCTCACTAGCGGACCCTGAGAGGACTGAAGCTTTCTTT.

The chain uses TRBV6-5 and TRBJ2-7; 8 nucleotides line up with TRBD1. The CDR3 is 14 residues long. Trimming removed 3 bases from V and 6 bases from J; junction bases left unmatched: 7. CDR1 MNHEY and CDR2 SVGAGI come from the germline V gene. The CDR3 nucleotides are TGTGCCAGCAGTTATGGGCAGGGGGCAGGCGAGCAGTACTTC. It codes for CASSYGQGAGEQYF.

This chain uses TRBV9 with TRBJ2-1, with D unclear. The V gene lost 2 bases and the J gene lost 2 bases, with 14 bases spanning the gap. The V gene's germline CDR1 is SGDLS and CDR2 YYNGEE. This CDR3 is built from 16 residues. CDR3 sequence: CASSVSGLNTYNEQFF. Written as DNA, the CDR3 is TGTGCCAGCAGCGTCTCAGGCCTCAACACCTACAATGAGCAGTTCTTC.

The chain has TRBV18 and TRBJ2-4, with D unresolved. The CDR3 is 16 residues long. V shed 2 bases and J shed 0 bases, with 11 bases lying between them. The germline V gene has CDR1 KGHSH and CDR2 LQKENI. The CDR3 DNA follows: TGTGCCAGCTCACCAGAAAGAGCGCTAGCCAAAAACATTCAGTACTTC. Translating gives CASSPERALAKNIQYF.

In its sample, this clone was seen once. The rearrangement uses TRBV13 and TRBJ2-3; 9 bases match TRBD2. The CDR3 is made up of 15 amino acids. V was pared by 5 bases and J by 4 bases, with 7 bases of the junction left unmatched. Per germline, CDR1 PRHDT and CDR2 FYEKMQ (reference sequence). The CDR3 reads CASSAEASGADTQYF. The CDR3, as DNA: TGTGCCAGCAGCGCGGAAGCTAGCGGGGCAGATACGCAGTATTTT.

This chain connects TRBV27 to TRBJ2-7; 7 bases align to TRBD1. The CDR3 consists of 14 residues. CDR1 and CDR2 (germline): MNHEY, SMNVEV (reference sequence). V dropped 4 bases and J dropped 3; count of bases not matched to a gene: 6. The CDR3 bases are TGTGCCAGCAGTTCAAGACAGGGAAACTACGAGCAGTACTTC. Its translation is CASSSRQGNYEQYF.

This chain links TRBV6-4 with TRBJ1-2, with D tentatively TRBD1 (5 bases). Trimming took 6 bases from V and 3 from J, leaving 17 bases between them. CDR1 is MRHNA, CDR2 SNTAGT, per germline. The CDR3 has 15 residues. CDR3 bases: TGTGCCAGCAGCTCTTCCCCCGACAGTCACTATGGCTACACCTTC. It yields the protein CASSSSPDSHYGYTF.

This chain uses TRBV19 with TRBJ2-3, with 12 bases that match TRBD1. This CDR3 region has 19 residues. With 4 bases clipped from V and 1 base from J, the junction kept 12 bases outside the gene matches. Germline V CDR1 and CDR2: LNHDA, SQIVND (reference sequence). CDR3 in DNA: TGTGCCAGTAGTACTTGGGACAGGGGGCGTCCAAAAGGCACAGATACGCAGTATTTT. This codes for CASSTWDRGRPKGTDTQYF.